Below, 27 T cell receptor beta chains from the same sample are listed, as sequenced in a study of blood T cell repertoires in COVID-19. Assay: immunoSEQ multiplex PCR; the TCRdb copy retains only in-frame clones and omits some. The table lists around 450,000 clones, roughly 87% of them singletons. Sequencing input: PBMCs or T cells enriched from blood (not recorded which). Receptor source: a young man who had recovered from COVID-19.

This clone was counted once. The V call is TRBV6-1, the J call TRBJ2-1, with 9 bases identical to TRBD2. This CDR3 has 16 residues. Unmatched junction bases numbered 8, after V lost 2 bases and J lost 6 bases. Germline values: CDR1 MNHNS, CDR2 SASEGT. The CDR3 loop reads CASSEIAGAPSNEQFF. In DNA, the CDR3 is TGTGCCAGCAGTGAAATAGCGGGGGCCCCCAGCAATGAGCAGTTCTTC.

Concerning this clone: Other DNA variants within this sample encode the same CDR3. V is TRBV5-1 and J is TRBJ1-1; D gene ambiguous. Germline values: CDR1 SGHRS, CDR2 YFSETQ. With 0 bases removed from V and 1 base from J, the gap between germline ends came to 4 bases. CDR3 length equals 13 residues. The CDR3 here is CASSLERNTEAFF. The CDR3, as DNA: TGCGCCAGCAGCTTGGAGAGGAACACTGAAGCTTTCTTT.

The chain uses TRBV3-1 (or the pseudogene TRBV3-2) and TRBJ2-7, with 10 bases fitting TRBD2. The ends lost 1 base at V and 7 bases at J; junction bases unmatched: 7. The CDR3 covers 15 residues. The germline CDR1 and CDR2 sequences are LGHDT and YNNKEL (reference sequence). The CDR3 DNA follows: TGTGCCAGCAGCCAAGGTACTAGCGGGATAGGAGAGCAGTACTTC. Its translation is CASSQGTSGIGEQYF.

The rearrangement uses TRBV2 and TRBJ1-5, with D tentatively TRBD1 (6 bases). This CDR3 spans 16 amino acids. V shed 4 bases and J shed 3 bases, with 16 bases lying between them. CDR1 and CDR2 from the germline V gene are SNHLY and FYNNEI. The CDR3 bases are TGTGCCAGCAGTGGTTCGACAGGAGCTTTCAATCAGCCCCAGCATTTT. Residues: CASSGSTGAFNQPQHF.

V is TRBV29-1 and J is TRBJ2-7; D gene ambiguous. CDR1 is SQVTM, CDR2 ANQGSEA, per germline. The CDR3 spans 13 residues. The V end was cut by 0 bases, the J end by 1 base, with 7 bases between. This chain's CDR3 is CSVEEGPSYEQYF. Here the CDR3 DNA reads TGCAGCGTTGAAGAGGGCCCTTCCTACGAGCAGTACTTC.

For this clone: An end of the junction does not agree with germline; a read error may underlie this. The chain recombines TRBV10-3 with TRBJ2-5, with a possible D match to TRBD2 (6 bases). Germline V lookup: CDR1 ENHRY, CDR2 SYGVKD. The CDR3 is 14 residues long. As DNA, the CDR3 is TGTGCCATCAGTCCAGGCGGGGTCGAAGAGGCCCAGTACTTC. It translates to CAISPGGVEEAQYF.

The rearrangement joins TRBV18 to TRBJ2-1, with a tentative D call TRBD1 (5 bases). V was trimmed by 3 bases and J by 0 bases, leaving 9 bases between them. The CDR3 length is 15 residues. The V gene's germline CDR1 is KGHSH and CDR2 LQKENI. The CDR3 loop reads CASSPDSYSYNEQFF. DNA of the CDR3: TGTGCCAGCTCACCCGACAGTTACTCCTACAATGAGCAGTTCTTC. Combining the CDR3 with reference TRBV18 and TRBJ2-1 gives the whole variable domain NAGVMQNPRHLVRRRGQEARLRCSPMKGHSHVYWYRQLPEEGLKFMVYLQKENIIDESGMPKERFSAEFPKEGPSILRIQQVVRGDSAAYFCASSPDSYSYNEQFFGPGTRLTVL.

The chain joins TRBV4-1 to TRBJ1-6; no definite D call. Per the germline V gene, CDR1 is MGHRA and CDR2 is YSYEKL. V dropped 1 base and J dropped 10 bases, with 8 bases sitting between them. This CDR3 has 13 residues. Here the CDR3 reads CASSQAEESPLHF. CDR3 sequence (DNA): TGCGCCAGCAGCCAAGCAGAGGAGTCACCCCTCCACTTT.

This sequence joins TRBV6-5 and TRBJ2-3; TRBD2 aligns across 7 bases. CDR1 is MNHEY and CDR2 is SVGAGI in the germline V gene. The junction had 11 bases not matched to a gene; V was cut back by 7 bases and J by 4 bases. This CDR3 has 15 residues. CDR3 nucleotide sequence: TGTGCCAGCACCCGCGGGGAGGGACGGGCAGATACGCAGTATTTT. It translates to CASTRGEGRADTQYF.

The rearrangement uses TRBV19 and TRBJ1-1; possibly TRBD1 for D (6 bases). CDR3 size: 18 residues. Germline V CDR1 and CDR2: LNHDA, SQIVND (reference sequence). The V end was cut by 3 bases, the J end by 4 bases, with 24 bases between. CDR3 residues: CASSILGARGAYGTEAFF. In nucleotides, the CDR3 is TGTGCCAGTAGTATCCTGGGGGCGCGTGGGGCGTATGGCACTGAAGCTTTCTTT.

This clone was recorded only once. The chain couples TRBV7-2 to TRBJ1-2; possibly TRBD1 for D (6 bases). CDR1 SGHTA and CDR2 FQGNSA come from the germline V gene. This CDR3 region has 15 residues. V gave up 5 bases and J gave up 4 bases, with 17 bases separating them. The CDR3 here is CASSVSRGTGYGYTF. As DNA, the CDR3 is TGTGCCAGCAGCGTAAGCAGGGGAACGGGCTATGGCTACACCTTC.

The chain has TRBV7-2 and TRBJ1-5, with D perhaps matching TRBD1 (6 bases). CDR3 length: 14 residues. CDR1 and CDR2 from the germline V gene are SGHTA and FQGNSA. V lost 2 bases to trimming and J lost 5 bases, with 10 bases between them. Here the CDR3 DNA reads TGTGCCAGCAGCTTAAACAGGGTTGATCAGCCCCAGCATTTT. Translated: CASSLNRVDQPQHF.

This clone has a handful of counts. CDR3 nucleotide sequence: TGTGCCAGTAGTTCCGGGACAGACAATGAAAAACTGTTTTTT. It is translated as CASSSGTDNEKLFF. The chain links TRBV19 to TRBJ1-4; 7 bases are a match to TRBD1. The J segment lost 5 bases and the V segment lost 5 bases, leaving 5 bases of the junction unmatched. CDR1 LNHDA and CDR2 SQIVND come from the germline V gene (reference sequence). The CDR3 is 14 residues long.

This clone was seen only once. The chain has TRBV7-3 and TRBJ1-1; TRBD1 agrees at 8 bases. The J segment lost 1 base and the V segment lost 5 bases, leaving 3 bases of the junction unmatched. Germline V gene data show CDR1 as SGHTA and CDR2 as FQGTGA. The length of the CDR3 is 14 residues. The CDR3 DNA sequence: TGTGCCAGCAGCACCGGGACAGGGAACACTGAAGCTTTCTTT. This translates into CASSTGTGNTEAFF.

The chain is built from TRBV28 and TRBJ1-1, with no clear D. Germline CDR1 is MDHEN and CDR2 is SYDVKM. The ends were cut back, 2 bases at V and 4 bases at J, with 14 bases in the middle. This CDR3 is built from 15 residues. This CDR3 is CASSLPDFGRTEAFF. The CDR3 nucleotides are TGTGCCAGCAGTTTACCTGATTTTGGGCGCACTGAAGCTTTCTTT.

This rearrangement joins TRBV28 to TRBJ2-1; 9 positions match TRBD1. The germline V gene encodes CDR1 MDHEN and CDR2 SYDVKM. Unmatched junction bases numbered 9, after V lost 5 bases and J lost 4 bases. The CDR3 contains 16 residues. CDR3 nucleotides: TGTGCCAGCAGTGTCCCCCCCGGACAGGGGTACAATGAGCAGTTCTTC. Translation gives CASSVPPGQGYNEQFF.

V usage is TRBV12-3 or TRBV12-4 and J usage is TRBJ2-7, with TRBD2 matching over 10 bases. CDR3 length: 13 residues. After removal of 2 bases from V and 6 bases from J, the junction contained 1 base not matched to a gene. The DNA for the CDR3 is TGTGCCAGCAGTTTAATAGCGGGGGGCGAGCAGTACTTC. It translates to CASSLIAGGEQYF.

V is TRBV28 and J is TRBJ2-7; 9 bases agree with TRBD1. The germline V gene encodes CDR1 MDHEN and CDR2 SYDVKM. This CDR3 is built from 12 residues. The J segment lost 8 bases and the V segment lost 7 bases, leaving 6 bases of the junction unmatched. The CDR3 is CASTPGQGQQYF. The CDR3 DNA sequence: TGTGCCAGCACGCCGGGACAGGGACAGCAGTACTTC.

The chain combines TRBV13 with TRBJ1-6; weak D call: TRBD1 (5 bases). Germline assignment: CDR1 PRHDT and CDR2 FYEKMQ (reference sequence). With 6 bases removed from V and 0 bases from J, the gap between germline ends came to 12 bases. This CDR3 has 16 residues. In nucleotides, the CDR3 is TGTGCCAGCAGAGATGGGGCCTACTCCTATAATTCACCCCTCCACTTT. This encodes CASRDGAYSYNSPLHF.

J is TRBJ2-3 and V is TRBV2; 7 nucleotides align to TRBD2. CDR1 and CDR2 from the germline V gene are SNHLY and FYNNEI. The CDR3 is 12 residues long. Trimming cost V 6 bases and J 6 bases; bases outside gene matches: 3. CDR3 nucleotide sequence: TGTGCCAGCAGGGTGGGGGGGGATACGCAGTATTTT. Its translation: CASRVGGDTQYF.

This clone appeared once. CDR3 DNA: TGTGCCGCCAGACTAGCGGGGGAAGAGACCCAGTACTTC. It is translated as CAARLAGEETQYF. The chain links TRBV6-5 to TRBJ2-5; 12 bases are a match to TRBD2. This CDR3 is 13 amino acids long. V shed 11 bases, J shed 3 bases, and the junction held 4 bases outside the gene matches. CDR1 and CDR2 (germline): MNHEY, SVGAGI.

As for this clone: The sample carries other DNA sequences with the same CDR3. The rearrangement joins TRBV28 to TRBJ1-4; 9 nucleotides align to TRBD1. The CDR3 loop spans 14 amino acids. With 6 bases clipped from V and 7 bases from J, the junction kept 6 bases outside the gene matches. The germline V gene has CDR1 MDHEN and CDR2 SYDVKM. The DNA of the CDR3 is TGTGCCAGCAGCCTGACAGGGGGTGGTGAAAAACTGTTTTTT. It codes for CASSLTGGGEKLFF.

In regard to this clone: Distinct nucleotide sequences in the sample also encode this CDR3. The CDR3 DNA sequence: TGTGCCAGCTCACCACCGGCAGGACAAGAGACCCAGTACTTC. Translated, it gives CASSPPAGQETQYF. J is TRBJ2-5 and V is TRBV18, with D uncertain. Germline-derived CDR1 and CDR2 are KGHSH and LQKENI. This CDR3 has 14 amino acids. Trimming left V 0 bases short and J 2 bases short, with 7 bases between.

The chain uses TRBV12-3 or TRBV12-4 and TRBJ2-7; a weak D match, TRBD2 (5 bases). With 5 bases removed from V and 4 bases from J, the gap between germline ends came to 12 bases. The CDR3 is made up of 13 amino acids. The CDR3 nucleotides are TGTGCCAGCAGTACCTCACTAGTTTACGAGCAGTACTTC. Encoded protein: CASSTSLVYEQYF.

The V and J genes are TRBV13 and TRBJ2-3; TRBD2 agrees at 9 bases. Trimming at V came to 4 bases and at J to 5 bases, leaving 4 bases not matched to a gene. This CDR3 is built from 14 residues. Germline V lookup: CDR1 PRHDT, CDR2 FYEKMQ (reference sequence). For the CDR3, the DNA is TGTGCCAGCAGCTCGGGACTAGCTGAAGATACGCAGTATTTT. It yields the protein CASSSGLAEDTQYF.

The V and J genes are TRBV10-3 and TRBJ1-6, with D uncertain. V was clipped by 4 bases and J by 7 bases, with 11 bases between them. The germline gives CDR1 ENHRY, CDR2 SYGVKD. This CDR3 spans 14 amino acids. The CDR3 DNA sequence: TGTGCCATCAGTGTTAAGGCAGGCAATTCACCCCTCCACTTT. As protein: CAISVKAGNSPLHF.

The chain joins TRBV6-5 to TRBJ1-6; D is uncertain. Per the germline V gene, CDR1 is MNHEY and CDR2 is SVGAGI. V was cut by 0 bases and J by 8 bases, with 11 bases left in between. CDR3 length: 15 amino acids. CDR3 coding DNA: TGTGCCAGCAGTTACTCATCCGAGTATTATTCACCCCTCCACTTT. As protein: CASSYSSEYYSPLHF.